The clone carrying this TCR beta chain showed up just once. The antigen remains undetermined. Because the CDR3 is missing its conserved closing phenylalanine or tryptophan, this is likely a read error. A modified ARM-PCR protocol with three rounds of nested PCR amplified TCRbeta. A single record per CDR3 protein comes from TCRdb applying MiXCR to the multiplex PCR reads. The sample records 90,000 or so distinct CDR3 sequences, around three fifths being singletons. This sample stems from a study of tumor and adjacent non-tumor tissue in lung cancer. General study points: Significantly higher TCR diversity was found in tumor than normal lung. Top 100 clones took a larger repertoire share in normal lung.

V lost 4 bases and J 5 bases, leaving 17 bases between the germline ends. This CDR3 contains 15 residues. In germline, CDR1 is SGHAT, CDR2 FQDESV (reference sequence). RNA was extracted from bulk tissue without any cell sorting. Newly diagnosed lung cancer patients had thoracic surgery in China, August–November 2014, without prior chemotherapy. Sequencing was carried out using lung tumor tissue. This receptor was obtained from a man between 70 and 80 years old with non-small cell lung cancer. This chain joins TRBV11-1 and TRBJ2-5, with D perhaps matching TRBD1 (6 bases). The DNA for the CDR3 is TGTGCCAGCAGCTCCCGGGACATGGTTTTTGAGACCCAGTACATC. Translation: CASSSRDMVFETQYI.